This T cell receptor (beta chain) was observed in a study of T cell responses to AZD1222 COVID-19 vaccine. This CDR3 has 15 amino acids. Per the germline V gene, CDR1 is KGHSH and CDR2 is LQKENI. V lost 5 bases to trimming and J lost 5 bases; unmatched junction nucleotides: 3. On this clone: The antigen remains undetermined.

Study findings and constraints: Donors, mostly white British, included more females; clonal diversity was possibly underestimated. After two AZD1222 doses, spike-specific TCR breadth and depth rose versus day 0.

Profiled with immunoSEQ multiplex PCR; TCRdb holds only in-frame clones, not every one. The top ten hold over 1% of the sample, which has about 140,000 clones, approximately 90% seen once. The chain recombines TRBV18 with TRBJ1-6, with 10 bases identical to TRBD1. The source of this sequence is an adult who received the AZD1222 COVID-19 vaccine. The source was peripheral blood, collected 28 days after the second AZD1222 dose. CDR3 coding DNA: TGTGCCAGCTCAAGACAGGGGGCTGATAATTCACCCCTCCACTTT. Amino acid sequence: CASSRQGADNSPLHF.